This T cell receptor (beta chain) was retrieved from a study of a mutant IDH1 vaccine in newly diagnosed glioma (dated by TCRdb to about 2021). Some background on the complete study: Vaccination began 4-6 weeks after radiotherapy alone, or alongside temozolomide cycles in the chemotherapy-containing groups. For exploratory analyses, longitudinal TCRB deep sequencing was carried out in around 24 treated patients wherever samples were available. The week-35 safety follow-up was designated visit V12, and the week-47 end of study was designated visit V13. Prior to enrollment, standard therapy consisting of radiotherapy alone, temozolomide alone, or radiochemotherapy with temozolomide had been administered to patients, with the combination being received by most patients. Of the roughly 34 treated patients, approximately 62% were male and approximately 38% were female, and a mean age of about 37 years was recorded. Peripheral blood was collected at six visits: V03 (baseline), V05, V07, V10, V12 and V13. General findings and caveats noted by the study authors: PBMC samples for TCRB deep sequencing were selected based on availability. Immune responses induced by the vaccine were seen in roughly 95% of patients across multiple MHC alleles. The authors noted that analyses of patient blood samples could not be reproduced because of sample limitations. Pseudoprogression appeared unrelated to alterations in the top peripheral T cell clonotypes detected by TCRB sequencing.

At the junction V is shortened by 5 bases and J by 0 bases, with 12 bases in between. There are 15 amino acids in the CDR3, from cysteine to phenylalanine inclusive. Only the CDR3 region is kept as DNA, spanning 45 bases read in frame from base 1. CDR1 and CDR2 were assigned from the germline V gene as KGHSH and LQKENI. In the paper's terms, the time point label means: week 47, end of study. Each vaccine dose was 300 ug of a 20-mer mutant IDH1 peptide in Montanide, given subcutaneously with topical imiquimod. Across visits V03 through V10, patients got a total of eight vaccinations, given in weeks 1, 3, 5, 7, 11, 15, 19 and 23. The donors had newly diagnosed IDH1-mutant astrocytomas of WHO grade 3 or 4 that showed loss of nuclear ATRX. The samples were drawn from NOA16, a multicentre, single-arm, open-label phase I trial in Germany that tested a mutant IDH1 peptide vaccine in humans for the first time. The DNeasy Blood and Tissue Kit was used to extract genomic DNA from EDTA blood for TCRB sequencing.

The library was prepared using the immunoSEQ multiplex PCR assay. Following the manufacturer's protocol, the hsTCRB Kit was used to amplify rearranged TCR beta chain sequences. Sequencing of TCRB libraries was carried out on an Illumina MiSeq. The published analysis was carried out like this. The kit vendor's proprietary platform handled demultiplexing, trimming and gene mapping. TCRdb provides this immuneACCESS table in a form limited to in-frame rearrangements. Some clones are lacking; in checked studies, under half of them reflect an unresolved V gene, and why the rest are absent is not known. V and J calls and clone size come straight from that table; D and trimming were deduced from the DNA. The sample table lists 60,000 to 70,000 clones, around 83% of them with a count of one. The ten largest clones represent 3.8% of the sample. As for this clone: Its binding antigen is unknown. There are no base qualities to consult, and no much larger clone falls within one base.

This sequence was found in a man aged 25-45 years with glioma. The source was PBMCs, collected from a glioma patient whose treatment included an IDH1 peptide vaccine. The chain joins TRBV18 to TRBJ2-3; the D element could tentatively be TRBD1 or TRBD2, as 5 bases agree for each. The sequenced DNA is TGTGCCAGCTCAACCGGGACGGCCAGCACAGATACGCAGTATTTT. This translates into CASSTGTASTDTQYF.